What follows is one TCR beta chain and its context. Here immunoSEQ multiplex PCR was the method, and the copy in TCRdb shows in-frame clones only, minus some. The sample has about 63,000 clones, about four fifths seen once. The data belong to a study of PD-L1 blockade in urothelial cancer. Indicated time point: pretreatment peripheral blood. This clonotype was obtained from a man aged 70 or older with urothelial cancer. This specimen consisted of PBMCs, obtained around atezolizumab (anti-PD-L1) treatment.

The CDR3 here is CASGRGQGLAGNTIYF. The CDR3 DNA reads as TGTGCTAGTGGGAGGGGACAGGGTCTGGCTGGAAACACCATATATTTT. The chain uses TRBV12-5 and TRBJ1-3, with 9 bases fitting TRBD1. Germline trimming cut 6 bases from V and 2 bases from J; bases unmatched to any gene: 8. From germline, CDR1 is LGHNT and CDR2 FRNRAP. The CDR3 consists of 16 residues.